These 3 T cell receptor beta chains were sequenced from one sample in a study of blood T cell repertoires in COVID-19. The table came from immunoSEQ multiplex PCR; TCRdb's copy has only in-frame clones and leaves some out. The table includes around 210,000 clones, 65% to 90% detected once. Sequencing was carried out using peripheral blood. These receptors all stem from a human donor in a cohort sampled during active COVID-19.

This rearrangement joins TRBV30 to TRBJ2-7; no clear D gene. V was cut by 5 bases and J by 5 bases, with 10 bases left in between. Germline V gives CDR1 GTSNPN, CDR2 SVGIG (reference sequence). The length of the CDR3 is 11 residues. The CDR3 region has the DNA TGTGCCTGGCAAGACTTGGACGAGCAGTACTTC. Translation: CAWQDLDEQYF. Drawing the rest from reference TRBV30 and TRBJ2-7, the complete variable domain is SQTIHQWPATLVQPVGSPLSLECTVEGTSNPNLYWYRQAAGRGLQLLFYSVGIGQISSEVPQNLSASRPQDRQFILSSKKLLLSDSGFYLCAWQDLDEQYFGPGTRLTVT.

The chain links TRBV5-1 to TRBJ2-3; TRBD2 might be the D (5 bases). The CDR3 is 15 residues long. Trimming took 0 bases from V and 3 from J, leaving 11 bases between them. Germline CDR1 and CDR2: SGHRS and YFSETQ. CDR3 region: CASSLGAGVTDTQYF. CDR3 DNA sequence: TGCGCCAGCAGCTTGGGGGCCGGGGTGACAGATACGCAGTATTTT.

V is TRBV7-6 and J is TRBJ2-1; TRBD2 agrees at 16 bases. V dropped 4 bases and J dropped 0; count of bases not matched to a gene: 3. This CDR3 is 18 amino acids long. Germline lookup yields CDR1 SGHVS and CDR2 FNYEAQ. Here the CDR3 DNA reads TGTGCCAGCAGCTCGGGACTAGCGGGAGGGAGCTCCTACAATGAGCAGTTCTTC. The encoded protein is CASSSGLAGGSSYNEQFF.